This T cell receptor beta chain was documented in a study of blood T cell repertoires in COVID-19. Trimming cost V 5 bases and J 0 bases, with 11 bases left between them. The CDR3 length is 16 residues. Germline V lookup: CDR1 SGHTA, CDR2 FQGNSA. Per the authors' pipeline: Reference gene primer amplification gave estimated nucleated cell counts. TCRdb's table, derived via immunoSEQ multiplex PCR, lists solely in-frame clones and lacks some. V and J calls and clone size are those listed in that table; D and trimming were worked out from the DNA. This sample yields roughly 24,000 clones, of which about 90% are seen a single time; more than 1.5% belongs to the top ten.

This receptor was taken from a woman aged 55-70 years with active COVID-19. The rearrangement uses TRBV7-2 and TRBJ2-6; D is unresolved. The sequenced sample was peripheral blood. CDR3 residues: CASSRRGSSGANVLTF. CDR3 bases: TGTGCCAGCAGCAGGCGCGGTTCCTCTGGGGCCAACGTCCTGACTTTC. The full variable domain, completed using reference TRBV7-2 and TRBJ2-6, is GAGVSQSPSNKVTEKGKDVELRCDPISGHTALYWYRQSLGQGLEFLIYFQGNSAPDKSGLPSDRFSAERTGGSVSTLTIQRTQQEDSAVYLCASSRRGSSGANVLTFGAGSRLTVL.